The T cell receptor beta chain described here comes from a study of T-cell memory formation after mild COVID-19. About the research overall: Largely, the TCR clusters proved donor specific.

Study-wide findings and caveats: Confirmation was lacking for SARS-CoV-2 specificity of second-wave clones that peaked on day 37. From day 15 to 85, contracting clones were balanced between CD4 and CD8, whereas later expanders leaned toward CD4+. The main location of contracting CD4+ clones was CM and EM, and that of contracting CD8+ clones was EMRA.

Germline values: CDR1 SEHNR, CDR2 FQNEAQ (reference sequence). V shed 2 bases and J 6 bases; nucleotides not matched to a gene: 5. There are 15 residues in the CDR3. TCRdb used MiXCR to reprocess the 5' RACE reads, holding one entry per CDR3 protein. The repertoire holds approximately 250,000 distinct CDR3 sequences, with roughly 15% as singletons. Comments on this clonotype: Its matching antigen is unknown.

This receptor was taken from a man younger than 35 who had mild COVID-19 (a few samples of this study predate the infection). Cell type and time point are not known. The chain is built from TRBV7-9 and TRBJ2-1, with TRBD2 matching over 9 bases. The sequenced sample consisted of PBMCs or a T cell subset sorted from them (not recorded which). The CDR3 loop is CASSLRGLATNEQFF. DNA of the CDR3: TGTGCCAGCAGCTTAAGGGGACTAGCAACCAATGAGCAGTTCTTC.